These 12 T cell receptor beta chains came from one sample sequenced in a study of cytomegalovirus exposure and HLA in healthy donors. It was with 60 Vbeta and 13 Jbeta primers that the PCR ran. Clones were sequenced by immunoSEQ multiplex PCR, and TCRdb holds only the in-frame ones, with some missing. This sample has 190,000 or so clones, with about 76% found just once. Sequences were obtained from PBMCs. The receptors derive from a male donor in good health and CMV-seropositive.

This chain connects TRBV7-2 to TRBJ1-2; 7 bases line up with TRBD1. There are 15 residues in the CDR3. After removal of 1 base from V and 1 base from J, the junction contained 3 bases not matched to a gene. Germline CDR1 reads SGHTA; CDR2 reads FQGNSA. The CDR3 protein is CASSLGGQLNYGYTF. CDR3 nucleotide sequence: TGTGCCAGCAGCTTAGGGGGACAGCTTAACTATGGCTACACCTTC.

In regard to this clone: Other DNA sequences in the same sample also yield this CDR3. The chain uses TRBV10-3 and TRBJ1-2, with a weak D call TRBD1 (6 bases). Germline loops: CDR1 ENHRY, CDR2 SYGVKD. The CDR3 extends over 13 amino acids. The V gene lost 5 bases and the J gene lost 8 bases, with 15 bases spanning the gap. The CDR3 DNA reads as TGTGCCATCAGTTCAGGCCAACAGGGAGGCTACACCTTC. This translates into CAISSGQQGGYTF.

The chain has TRBV7-2 and TRBJ2-4; possibly TRBD2 for D (5 bases). This CDR3 is built from 14 residues. V lost 5 bases and J lost 5, with 13 bases in between. CDR1 SGHTA and CDR2 FQGNSA come from the germline V gene. CDR3 amino acids: CASSPGSWQNIQYF. CDR3 DNA sequence: TGTGCCAGCAGCCCGGGGTCCTGGCAAAACATTCAGTACTTC. The full variable domain, rest sourced from reference TRBV7-2 and TRBJ2-4, is GAGVSQSPSNKVTEKGKDVELRCDPISGHTALYWYRQSLGQGLEFLIYFQGNSAPDKSGLPSDRFSAERTGGSVSTLTIQRTQQEDSAVYLCASSPGSWQNIQYFGAGTRLSVL.

The chain employs TRBV6-5 and TRBJ2-2, with D tentatively TRBD1 (5 bases). The ends were cut back, 3 bases at V and 9 bases at J, with 17 bases in the middle. Germline lookup yields CDR1 MNHEY and CDR2 SVGAGI. The CDR3 has 15 residues. The CDR3 DNA reads TGTGCCAGCAGTTATTCTACAGGCTCCCGCAGGGAGCTGTTTTTT. This codes for CASSYSTGSRRELFF.

The V and J genes are TRBV25-1 and TRBJ1-1, with D unresolved. Deletions cut 1 base from V and 4 bases from J, with 10 bases between. The CDR3 extends over 14 amino acids. Germline CDR1 reads MGHDK; CDR2 reads SYGVNS. The CDR3 DNA follows: TGTGCCAGCAGTGAATCCTCAGTTTTCACTGAAGCTTTCTTT. Protein product: CASSESSVFTEAFF.

The rearrangement uses TRBV19 and TRBJ1-5, with D possibly being TRBD1 (5 bases). The CDR3 is 13 amino acids. The germline CDR1 and CDR2 sequences are LNHDA and SQIVND (reference sequence). V was clipped by 10 bases and J by 4 bases, with 14 bases between them. The CDR3: CATQQAGNQPQHF. DNA of the CDR3: TGTGCCACCCAACAGGCGGGGAATCAGCCCCAGCATTTT.

In its sample, this clone was seen once. The rearrangement uses TRBV7-2 and TRBJ2-3; 10 bases align to TRBD2. Germline V lookup: CDR1 SGHTA, CDR2 FQGNSA. The CDR3 runs 18 residues. J lost 0 bases, V lost 0 bases, and 6 bases had no gene match. The CDR3 nucleotides read TGTGCCAGCAGCTTAGCGAGGCTAGCGGGGGATAGCACAGATACGCAGTATTTT. Its translation: CASSLARLAGDSTDTQYF. The full variable domain, completed using reference TRBV7-2 and TRBJ2-3, is GAGVSQSPSNKVTEKGKDVELRCDPISGHTALYWYRQSLGQGLEFLIYFQGNSAPDKSGLPSDRFSAERTGGSVSTLTIQRTQQEDSAVYLCASSLARLAGDSTDTQYFGPGTRLTVL.

The V gene is TRBV28, the J gene TRBJ1-1, with D tentatively TRBD1 (5 bases). CDR3 length: 14 amino acids. CDR1 is MDHEN, CDR2 SYDVKM, per germline. V shed 3 bases and J shed 0 bases, with 8 bases lying between them. The CDR3 DNA is TGTGCCAGCAGTTTGACAGACATGAACACTGAAGCTTTCTTT. This sequence encodes CASSLTDMNTEAFF.

The CDR3 bases are TGTGCCAGCAGTGAAAGGTTAGGGAGTAATGAAAAACTGTTTTTT. Its translation is CASSERLGSNEKLFF. The chain uses TRBV6-1 and TRBJ1-4; D ambiguous. CDR1 and CDR2 (germline): MNHNS, SASEGT. The CDR3 has 15 residues. V was trimmed by 2 bases and J by 4 bases, leaving 11 bases between them.

Only a few counts were recorded for this clone. Other DNA sequences in this specimen translate into the identical CDR3. This sequence joins TRBV7-2 and TRBJ1-4, with 7 bases fitting TRBD1. The junction had 4 bases not matched to a gene; V was cut back by 1 base and J by 8 bases. Germline V gene sequence: CDR1 SGHTA, CDR2 FQGNSA. The CDR3 runs to 14 residues. CDR3 DNA: TGTGCCAGCAGCTTAGGAGGGGGCAACGAAAAACTGTTTTTT. Amino acids: CASSLGGGNEKLFF. The whole variable domain, remainder taken from reference TRBV7-2 and TRBJ1-4, is GAGVSQSPSNKVTEKGKDVELRCDPISGHTALYWYRQSLGQGLEFLIYFQGNSAPDKSGLPSDRFSAERTGGSVSTLTIQRTQQEDSAVYLCASSLGGGNEKLFFGSGTQLSVL.

This clone was picked up one time. CDR3 nucleotides: TGTGCCAGCAGCTTGCACGGGACAGCTAACTATGGCTACACCTTC. It translates to CASSLHGTANYGYTF. The rearrangement uses TRBV5-4 and TRBJ1-2; TRBD1 agrees at 7 bases. CDR3 length: 15 residues. The germline V gene encodes CDR1 SGHNT and CDR2 YYREEE (reference sequence). With 1 base clipped from V and 0 bases from J, the junction kept 3 bases outside the gene matches.

The chain is built from TRBV19 and TRBJ2-5; 7 bases match TRBD2. Germline CDR1 LNHDA, CDR2 SQIVND (reference sequence). This CDR3 contains 16 residues. The V segment lost 5 bases and the J segment 5 bases; nucleotides outside the gene matches: 14. CDR3 DNA sequence: TGTGCCAGTAGTCCATACTCCACTAGCGTGGCGGAGACCCAGTACTTC. Encoded protein: CASSPYSTSVAETQYF.